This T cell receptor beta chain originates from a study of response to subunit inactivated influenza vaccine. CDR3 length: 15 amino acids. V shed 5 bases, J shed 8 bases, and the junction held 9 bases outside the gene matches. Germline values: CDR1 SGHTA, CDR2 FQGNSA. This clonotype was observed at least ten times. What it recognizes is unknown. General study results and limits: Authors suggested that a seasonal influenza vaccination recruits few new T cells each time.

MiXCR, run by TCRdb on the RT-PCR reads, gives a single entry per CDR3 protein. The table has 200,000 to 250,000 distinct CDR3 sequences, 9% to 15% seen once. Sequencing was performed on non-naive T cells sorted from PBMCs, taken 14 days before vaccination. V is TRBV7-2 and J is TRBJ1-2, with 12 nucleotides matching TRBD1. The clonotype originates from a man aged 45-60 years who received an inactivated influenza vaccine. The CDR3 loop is CASSPQTGQGAGYTF. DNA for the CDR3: TGTGCCAGCAGCCCTCAAACGGGACAGGGGGCGGGCTACACCTTC.